One and the same sample provided the 29 T cell receptor beta chains below, sequenced in a study of shared clonotypes between healthy human individuals. Generated by immunoSEQ multiplex PCR, the TCRdb table keeps only in-frame clones and is missing some. The sample holds about 2.3 million clones; 85% to 95% are singletons and the top ten take roughly 0.34%. Sequenced input: naive CD4+ T cells from PBMCs. Subset of the sample: CD45RA+ positively selected. The receptors derive from a man younger than 35 in good health. Some clones in this sample may be carry-over from other donors' samples.

The rearrangement links TRBV5-1 to TRBJ1-1; possible D gene TRBD1, 5 bases. The germline V and J ends were trimmed by 5 bases and 0 bases, with 11 bases remaining between them. The V gene's germline CDR1 is SGHRS and CDR2 YFSETQ. This CDR3 is built from 14 residues. CDR3 sequence reads: CASRPGDLNTEAFF. In DNA, the CDR3 is TGCGCCAGCAGGCCGGGGGACCTGAACACTGAAGCTTTCTTT.

The chain is built from TRBV6-1 and TRBJ2-7; TRBD2 is a possible D gene (6 bases). Trimming took off 7 bases at V and 3 bases at J, with 13 bases between the two ends. Germline-derived CDR1 and CDR2 are MNHNS and SASEGT. The CDR3 loop spans 13 amino acids. CDR3: CASISPGDYEQYF. CDR3 coding DNA: TGTGCCAGCATTTCGCCGGGAGACTACGAGCAGTACTTC.

The chain has TRBV11-2 and TRBJ1-3; 8 bases line up with TRBD1. CDR1 is SGHAT and CDR2 is FQNNGV in the germline V gene. V was clipped by 5 bases and J by 0 bases; unmatched bases: 0. This CDR3 spans 14 amino acids. The CDR3 is CASSGTGSGNTIYF. DNA of the CDR3: TGTGCCAGCAGCGGGACAGGCTCTGGAAACACCATATATTTT.

Remarks on this clone: The sample has other DNA sequences that encode this CDR3 too. The chain uses TRBV18 and TRBJ2-7; TRBD1 matches at 9 bases. The CDR3 loop spans 14 amino acids. Germline CDR1 reads KGHSH; CDR2 reads LQKENI. Trimming cost V 2 bases and J 3 bases; bases outside gene matches: 2. The CDR3 sequence: CASSPRQGVYEQYF. In DNA, the CDR3 is TGTGCCAGCTCACCAAGACAGGGGGTCTACGAGCAGTACTTC.

This rearrangement joins TRBV19 to TRBJ1-5; possible D gene TRBD1, 5 bases. Germline V lookup: CDR1 LNHDA, CDR2 SQIVND (reference sequence). V lost 3 bases to trimming and J lost 0 bases, with 18 bases between them. The CDR3 contains 18 residues. The CDR3 here is CASSITDIRQYSNQPQHF. CDR3 coding DNA: TGTGCCAGTAGTATTACGGACATCCGTCAGTATAGCAATCAGCCCCAGCATTTT.

The chain uses TRBV7-9 and TRBJ1-2, with D possibly being TRBD1 (5 bases). Trimming took off 5 bases at V and 6 bases at J, with 16 bases between the two ends. The CDR3 runs 14 residues. The V gene's germline CDR1 is SEHNR and CDR2 FQNEAQ (reference sequence). CDR3 residues: CASSRPPGLDGYTF. The CDR3 nucleotides read TGTGCCAGCAGCCGCCCCCCGGGACTCGATGGCTACACCTTC.

In regard to this clone: Mismatch with germline at one junction end may stem from a read error. The rearrangement joins TRBV5-1 to TRBJ2-7; D is unclear. This CDR3 is built from 11 residues. Per germline, CDR1 SGHRS and CDR2 YFSETQ. The CDR3 region has the DNA TGCGCCAGCAGCTTGATCATGACTTTTCATTTC. This gives the protein CASSLIMTFHF.

This CDR3 is CASSLFTGGVQETQYF. The CDR3 DNA sequence: TGCGCCAGCAGCTTGTTTACAGGGGGCGTCCAAGAGACCCAGTACTTC. The chain links TRBV5-1 to TRBJ2-5; 9 bases fit TRBD1. The junction had 5 bases not matched to a gene; V was cut back by 1 base and J by 1 base. CDR3 length: 16 amino acids. Germline V gene lookup returns CDR1 SGHRS and CDR2 YFSETQ.

The chain employs TRBV28 and TRBJ1-2; 11 positions agree with TRBD1. The J segment lost 4 bases and the V segment lost 6 bases, leaving 10 bases of the junction unmatched. From germline, CDR1 is MDHEN and CDR2 SYDVKM. CDR3 length: 16 amino acids. The CDR3 spells CASRFHTGTGGYGYTF. CDR3 nucleotides: TGTGCCAGCAGGTTCCACACCGGGACAGGGGGCTATGGCTACACCTTC.

The V and J genes are TRBV7-9 and TRBJ2-7; no definite D call. The CDR3 covers 15 residues. The V end lost 4 bases, the J end lost 0 bases, and 13 bases lay between the germline ends. Per germline, CDR1 SEHNR and CDR2 FQNEAQ (reference sequence). As DNA, the CDR3 is TGTGCCAGCAGCTCCTTCCGTAGCAACTCCTACGAGCAGTACTTC. This codes for CASSSFRSNSYEQYF.

Only one count was recorded for this clone. The gene calls are TRBV29-1 and TRBJ2-3, with no clear D. V was pared by 3 bases and J by 2 bases, with 6 bases between. The length of the CDR3 is 12 residues. Germline assignment: CDR1 SQVTM and CDR2 ANQGSEA. CDR3 coding DNA: TGCAGCGTTGACCCGATCACAGATACGCAGTATTTT. Protein sequence: CSVDPITDTQYF.

The chain recombines TRBV18 with TRBJ2-1, with D maybe TRBD1 (5 bases). The V gene's germline CDR1 is KGHSH and CDR2 LQKENI. This CDR3 contains 13 residues. V was trimmed by 6 bases and J by 14 bases, leaving 20 bases between them. The CDR3 sequence: CASSTPEDPGKFF. DNA of the CDR3: TGTGCCAGCTCGACGCCAGAGGACCCAGGGAAGTTCTTC. The whole variable domain, remainder taken from reference TRBV18 and TRBJ2-1, is NAGVMQNPRHLVRRRGQEARLRCSPMKGHSHVYWYRQLPEEGLKFMVYLQKENIIDESGMPKERFSAEFPKEGPSILRIQQVVRGDSAAYFCASSTPEDPGKFFGPGTRLTVL.

This clone was seen once. This chain links TRBV27 with TRBJ1-4, with D perhaps matching TRBD1 (5 bases). The CDR3 contains 15 residues. The germline gives CDR1 MNHEY, CDR2 SMNVEV (reference sequence). V dropped 3 bases and J dropped 3 bases, with 11 bases sitting between them. The DNA for the CDR3 is TGTGCCAGCAGTTTGGGCAGGGTCGCTAATGAAAAACTGTTTTTT. Translation: CASSLGRVANEKLFF. The full variable domain, in which reference TRBV27 and TRBJ1-4 provide the parts outside the CDR3, is EAQVTQNPRYLITVTGKKLTVTCSQNMNHEYMSWYRQDPGLGLRQIYYSMNVEVTDKGDVPEGYKVSRKEKRNFPLILESPSPNQTSLYFCASSLGRVANEKLFFGSGTQLSVL.

Points on this clone: The sample carries other DNA sequences with the same CDR3. The rearrangement links TRBV28 to TRBJ2-3; 7 nucleotides agree with TRBD2. V gave up 3 bases and J gave up 4 bases; unmatched junction bases: 1. This CDR3 is 13 amino acids long. In germline, CDR1 is MDHEN, CDR2 SYDVKM. CDR3 protein: CASSLGGSDTQYF. The CDR3 coding sequence is TGTGCCAGCAGTTTGGGAGGGTCAGATACGCAGTATTTT.

The V gene is TRBV7-9, the J gene TRBJ2-6; a possible D gene is TRBD1 (5 bases). With 4 bases removed from V and 2 bases from J, the gap between germline ends came to 15 bases. Germline values: CDR1 SEHNR, CDR2 FQNEAQ (reference sequence). The CDR3 extends over 17 amino acids. CDR3 nucleotides: TGTGCCAGCAGCTCAAAGCTGGCAGGGACTGGGGCCAACGTCCTGACTTTC. Its translation is CASSSKLAGTGANVLTF.

This clone has just a few counts. The chain is built from TRBV28 and TRBJ1-4; the D gene is possibly TRBD1 (6 bases). In germline, CDR1 is MDHEN, CDR2 SYDVKM. The CDR3 contains 15 residues. With 6 bases removed from V and 5 bases from J, the gap between germline ends came to 16 bases. CDR3 nucleotides: TGTGCCAGCAGCTCGACCCAGCAGGGGAATGAAAAACTGTTTTTT. Translated: CASSSTQQGNEKLFF.

The chain joins TRBV7-3 to TRBJ2-1; perhaps TRBD1 as D (6 bases). The V end was cut by 2 bases, the J end by 12 bases, with 20 bases between. This CDR3 comprises 15 residues. The germline gives CDR1 SGHTA, CDR2 FQGTGA. CDR3 sequence (DNA): TGTGCCAGCAGCTTAGCCAGGGGACCTGAGGTGTTGCAGTTCTTC. It is translated as CASSLARGPEVLQFF.

This clone is a singleton in its sample. The V call is TRBV27, the J call TRBJ2-7; tentatively, D is TRBD2 (7 bases). Germline values: CDR1 MNHEY, CDR2 SMNVEV (reference sequence). The CDR3 consists of 17 residues. V was clipped by 0 bases and J by 3 bases, with 18 bases between them. CDR3 amino acids: CASSLSGTPTSFYEQYF. The CDR3 nucleotides read TGTGCCAGCAGTTTATCGGGGACACCGACTAGCTTCTACGAGCAGTACTTC.

In the case of this clone: A read error may account for a junction end that differs from germline. The V and J genes are TRBV18 and TRBJ2-7, with 9 bases that match TRBD1. Germline CDR1 KGHSH, CDR2 LQKENI. This CDR3 contains 12 residues. The CDR3 region is CASSPPGTGPLW. CDR3 bases: TGTGCCAGCTCACCACCGGGGACAGGGCCCCTGTGG. Together with reference TRBV18 and TRBJ2-7, the CDR3 gives the full variable domain: NAGVMQNPRHLVRRRGQEARLRCSPMKGHSHVYWYRQLPEEGLKFMVYLQKENIIDESGMPKERFSAEFPKEGPSILRIQQVVRGDSAAYFCASSPPGTGPLWGPGTRLTVT.

This sequence joins TRBV25-1 and TRBJ1-4, with 7 bases lining up with TRBD1. From germline, CDR1 is MGHDK and CDR2 SYGVNS. J was trimmed by 1 base and V by 4 bases; bases with no gene match: 0. The length of the CDR3 is 14 residues. CDR3 DNA: TGTGCCAGCAGTGGGACAGGAACTAATGAAAAACTGTTTTTT. The encoded protein is CASSGTGTNEKLFF.

This chain uses TRBV11-2 with TRBJ2-7; unclear D gene. CDR3 length: 15 amino acids. The germline V and J ends were trimmed by 2 bases and 1 base, with 12 bases remaining between them. Germline CDR1 SGHAT, CDR2 FQNNGV. The CDR3 DNA is TGTGCCAGCAGCTTACGATCCGGGCTTTCCTACGAGCAGTACTTC. Translating it yields CASSLRSGLSYEQYF. The variable domain in full, completed from reference TRBV11-2 and TRBJ2-7, reads EAGVAQSPRYKIIEKRQSVAFWCNPISGHATLYWYQQILGQGPKLLIQFQNNGVVDDSQLPKDRFSAERLKGVDSTLKIQPAKLEDSAVYLCASSLRSGLSYEQYFGPGTRLTVT.

J is TRBJ2-3 and V is TRBV19; TRBD2 aligns across 10 bases. With 6 bases clipped from V and 4 bases from J, the junction kept 4 bases outside the gene matches. CDR3 length equals 14 residues. Germline values: CDR1 LNHDA, CDR2 SQIVND (reference sequence). The DNA for the CDR3 is TGTGCCAGTAGGAGAGCGGGAGGGGCAGATACGCAGTATTTT. Translated, it gives CASRRAGGADTQYF.

CDR3 DNA sequence: TGTGCCAGCAGCATGGCGCTAGCGGATTCCTACGAGCAGTACTTC. Protein product: CASSMALADSYEQYF. V and J are TRBV7-9 and TRBJ2-7; 7 nucleotides align to TRBD2. With V trimmed by 5 bases and J by 1 base, 8 bases remained unmatched. The CDR3 is 15 amino acids. Germline assignment: CDR1 SEHNR and CDR2 FQNEAQ (reference sequence).

V gene TRBV7-8 combines with J gene TRBJ2-3, with D perhaps being TRBD1 or TRBD2 (5 bases each). CDR1 is SGHVS, CDR2 FQNEAQ, per germline. The CDR3 runs 13 residues. V lost 2 bases to trimming and J lost 6 bases, with 9 bases between them. The DNA for the CDR3 is TGTGCCAGCAGCTTAAAGGGACCGGATACGCAGTATTTT. It yields the protein CASSLKGPDTQYF.

The chain carries TRBV7-6 and TRBJ2-1; no definite D call. Germline V gene lookup returns CDR1 SGHVS and CDR2 FNYEAQ. Trimming pared 4 bases from V and 7 bases from J, leaving 23 bases between. The CDR3 extends over 17 amino acids. The CDR3: CASSSRWASRASNEQFF. The CDR3 DNA follows: TGTGCCAGCAGCTCCCGGTGGGCCAGCCGCGCTTCGAATGAGCAGTTCTTC.

A single count supports this clone. The chain uses TRBV15 and TRBJ2-7; the match to TRBD1 covers 8 bases. The CDR3 covers 14 residues. The germline CDR1 and CDR2 sequences are LNHNV and YYDKDF (reference sequence). V lost 5 bases and J lost 6; bases outside the gene matches: 9. For the CDR3, the DNA is TGTGCCACCAGCCTAGACAGGGGTCGGGTCGAGCAGTACTTC. It is translated as CATSLDRGRVEQYF. The full variable domain, its missing parts supplied by reference TRBV15 and TRBJ2-7, is DAMVIQNPRYQVTQFGKPVTLSCSQTLNHNVMYWYQQKSSQAPKLLFHYYDKDFNNEADTPDNFQSRRPNTSFCFLDIRSPGLGDTAMYLCATSLDRGRVEQYFGPGTRLTVT.

In its sample, this clone was seen once. The chain carries TRBV11-2 and TRBJ2-1; 7 bases agree with TRBD2. This CDR3 is 14 amino acids long. In germline, CDR1 is SGHAT, CDR2 FQNNGV. J lost 3 bases, V lost 1 base, and 0 bases had no gene match. The CDR3 protein is CASSLGDYYNEQFF. The CDR3, as DNA: TGTGCCAGCAGCTTAGGGGACTACTACAATGAGCAGTTCTTC.

The CDR3 sequence: CASSLQEKLFF. In DNA, the CDR3 is TGTGCCAGCAGCCTACAAGAAAAACTGTTTTTT. The chain has TRBV7-9 and TRBJ1-4; no clear D. Germline CDR1 and CDR2: SEHNR and FQNEAQ (reference sequence). V lost 5 bases, J lost 8 bases, and 6 bases lay in between. The CDR3 is 11 amino acids. The full variable domain, completed using reference TRBV7-9 and TRBJ1-4, is DTGVSQNPRHKITKRGQNVTFRCDPISEHNRLYWYRQTLGQGPEFLTYFQNEAQLEKSRLLSDRFSAERPKGSFSTLEIQRTEQGDSAMYLCASSLQEKLFFGSGTQLSVL.

This clone was detected only once. The chain uses TRBV7-8 and TRBJ2-7, with 9 nucleotides matching TRBD2. Trimming removed 5 bases from V and 4 bases from J; junction bases left unmatched: 6. The germline gives CDR1 SGHVS, CDR2 FQNEAQ. The CDR3 loop spans 14 amino acids. The CDR3 DNA reads TGTGCCAGCAGCGTGAGCGGGAGGCGTTACGAGCAGTACTTC. Protein sequence: CASSVSGRRYEQYF.